This TCR beta chain is drawn from a study of T cells in Graves' hyperthyroidism and ophthalmopathy. Lactation, pregnancy, other autoimmune disease or uncontrolled infection led to exclusion of patients. Amplification of TCR beta CDR3 regions used RNA as the template. First-round RT-PCR of the TCR CDR3 relied on the HTBI primer set. TCRdb ran MiXCR on the multiplex PCR reads and lists one entry per CDR3 protein. The table shows under 450,000 distinct CDR3 sequences, with 15% to 20% occurring only once. The sample was blood. This sequence originates from a woman in her twenties or thirties with Graves' hyperthyroidism that later progressed to Graves' ophthalmopathy.

CDR3 DNA sequence: TGTGCCAGCAGATCGGGACAGGGGAGTCCCTACGAGCAGTACGTC. It specifies CASRSGQGSPYEQYV. The V call is TRBV6-1, the J call TRBJ2-7; the match to TRBD1 covers 10 bases. Germline CDR1 is MNHNS and CDR2 is SASEGT. The CDR3 consists of 15 residues. Trimming cost V 6 bases and J 2 bases; bases outside gene matches: 7.